This record concerns one T cell receptor beta chain sequence. The clone's antigen remains unknown. One base away lies a much larger clone, so this may be a sequencing read error. Receptor libraries were prepared by the immunoSEQ multiplex PCR assay. This immuneACCESS table, as held by TCRdb, lists in-frame sequences with V and J called but not all clones. Of the missing ones, under half trace to an unresolved V gene in checked studies; the others have no known cause. Across this sample there are 9,500 to 15,000 clones, with 70% to 75% seen only once. Of the sample, approximately 12% falls within the top ten clones. V drops 1 base and J drops 7 bases, leaving 13 bases in between. The germline V gene encodes CDR1 SEHNR and CDR2 FQNEAQ (reference sequence). There are 15 amino acids in the CDR3, from cysteine to phenylalanine inclusive. Of all the DNA, just the CDR3 is kept, 45 bases in frame from base 1.

This specimen comes from a study of T cells after somatic rescue of genetic block (dated by TCRdb to 2018 to 2021). With respect to the entire study: The study assessed how robust, over the long term, a T-cell system was when the system had developed through somatic rescue of a genetic block in T-cell development.

This receptor was taken from a boy aged 10-17 years. The sequencing input was peripheral blood mononuclear cells (PBMCs). The V and J segments used are TRBV7-9 and TRBJ1-4, with TRBD1 tentatively as D gene (5 bases match). The nucleotides are TGTGCCAGCAGCTTAGTCCAGGGTCCCCGTGAAAAACTGTTTTTT. This translates into CASSLVQGPREKLFF.